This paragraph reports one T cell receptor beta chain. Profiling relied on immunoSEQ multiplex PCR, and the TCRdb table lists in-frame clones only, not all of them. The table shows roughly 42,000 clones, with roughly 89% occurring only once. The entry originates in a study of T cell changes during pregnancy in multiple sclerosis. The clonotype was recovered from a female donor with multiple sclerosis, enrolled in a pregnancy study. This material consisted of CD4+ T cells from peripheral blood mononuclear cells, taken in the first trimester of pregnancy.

The CDR3 sequence is CASSLGGRAEQPQHF. In DNA form, the CDR3 reads TGTGCCAGCAGTTTGGGTGGGAGGGCGGAGCAGCCCCAGCATTTT. The rearrangement joins TRBV28 to TRBJ1-5; D gene uncertain. This CDR3 contains 15 residues. Germline V gives CDR1 MDHEN, CDR2 SYDVKM. V lost 3 bases to trimming and J lost 7 bases, with 16 bases between them.